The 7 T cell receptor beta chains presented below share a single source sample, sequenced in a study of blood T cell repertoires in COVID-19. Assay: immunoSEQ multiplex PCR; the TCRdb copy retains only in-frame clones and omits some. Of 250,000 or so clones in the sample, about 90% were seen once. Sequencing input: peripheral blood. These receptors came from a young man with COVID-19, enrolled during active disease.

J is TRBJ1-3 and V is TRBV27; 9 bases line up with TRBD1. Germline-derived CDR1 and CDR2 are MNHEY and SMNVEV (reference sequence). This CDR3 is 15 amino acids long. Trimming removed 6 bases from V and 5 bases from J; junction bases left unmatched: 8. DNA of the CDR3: TGTGCCAGCAGACCCGGGACAGGGAACCGAAACACCATATATTTT. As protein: CASRPGTGNRNTIYF.

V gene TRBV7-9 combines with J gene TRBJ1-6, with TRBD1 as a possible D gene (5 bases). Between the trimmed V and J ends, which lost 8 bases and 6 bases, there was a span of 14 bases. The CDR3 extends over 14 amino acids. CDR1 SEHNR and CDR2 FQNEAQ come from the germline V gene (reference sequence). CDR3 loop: CASVGGEVNSPLHF. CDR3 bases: TGTGCCAGCGTGGGGGGGGAAGTTAATTCACCCCTCCACTTT.

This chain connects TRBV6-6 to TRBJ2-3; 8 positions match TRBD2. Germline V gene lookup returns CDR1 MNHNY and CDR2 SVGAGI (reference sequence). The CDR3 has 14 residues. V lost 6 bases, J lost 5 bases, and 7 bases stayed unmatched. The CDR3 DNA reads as TGTGCCAGCAGCCCGGGAGGGGTTGGAGATACGCAGTATTTT. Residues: CASSPGGVGDTQYF.

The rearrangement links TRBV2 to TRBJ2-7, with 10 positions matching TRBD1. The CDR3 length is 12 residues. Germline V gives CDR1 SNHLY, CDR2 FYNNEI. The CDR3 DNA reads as TGTACCGGGACAGGGGCTACCTACGAGCAGTACTTC. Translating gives CTGTGATYEQYF. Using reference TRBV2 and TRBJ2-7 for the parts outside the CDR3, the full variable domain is EPEVTQTPSHQVTQMGQEVILRCVPISNHLYFYWYRQILGQKVEFLVSFYNNEISEKSEIFDDQFSVERPDGSNFTLKIRSTKLEDSAMYFCTGTGATYEQYFGPGTRLTVT.

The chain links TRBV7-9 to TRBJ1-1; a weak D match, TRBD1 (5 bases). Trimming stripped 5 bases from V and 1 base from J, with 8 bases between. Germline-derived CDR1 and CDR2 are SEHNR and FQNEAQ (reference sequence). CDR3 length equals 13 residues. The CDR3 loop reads CASSQQANTEAFF. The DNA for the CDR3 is TGTGCCAGCAGCCAACAGGCGAACACTGAAGCTTTCTTT.

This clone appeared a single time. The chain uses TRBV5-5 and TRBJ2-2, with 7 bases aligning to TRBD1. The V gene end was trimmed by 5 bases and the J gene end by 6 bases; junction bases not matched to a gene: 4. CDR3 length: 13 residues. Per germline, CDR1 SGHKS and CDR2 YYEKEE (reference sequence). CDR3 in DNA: TGTGCCAGCAGATTCCAGGGGGCCGGGGAGCTGTTTTTT. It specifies CASRFQGAGELFF.

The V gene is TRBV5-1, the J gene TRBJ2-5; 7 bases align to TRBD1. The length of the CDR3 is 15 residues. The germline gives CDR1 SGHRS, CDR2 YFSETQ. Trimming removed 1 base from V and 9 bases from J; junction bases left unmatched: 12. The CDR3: CASSLQVQAQGAQYF. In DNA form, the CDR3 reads TGCGCCAGCAGCTTGCAGGTCCAGGCCCAGGGGGCCCAGTACTTC.